These 12 T cell receptor beta chains originate from one sample sequenced in a study of cytomegalovirus exposure and HLA in healthy donors. Researchers ran the PCR with 60 Vbeta and 13 Jbeta primers. TCRdb keeps only in-frame clones here, not all; method: immunoSEQ multiplex PCR. The sample consists of fewer than 200,000 clones, 65% to 80% of them appearing once. The specimen sequenced was PBMCs. The receptors come from a woman in her forties in good health and CMV-seronegative.

This chain joins TRBV5-6 and TRBJ2-7; D is perhaps TRBD1 (6 bases). V lost 3 bases, J lost 0 bases, and 16 bases lay in between. Germline lookup yields CDR1 SGHDT and CDR2 YYEEEE. This CDR3 is built from 16 residues. In DNA, the CDR3 is TGTGCCAGCAGCTACCTCAGGGGCGTTAGCTCCTACGAGCAGTACTTC. This codes for CASSYLRGVSSYEQYF.

This CDR3 is CASSAAPSTEAFF. Written as DNA, the CDR3 is TGTGCCAGCAGCGCGGCCCCGAGCACTGAAGCTTTCTTT. This rearrangement joins TRBV7-9 to TRBJ1-1; D unclear. Germline-derived CDR1 and CDR2 are SEHNR and FQNEAQ (reference sequence). CDR3 length equals 13 residues. V lost 5 bases and J 4 bases, leaving 11 bases between the germline ends. Supplemented by reference TRBV7-9 and TRBJ1-1, the full variable domain reads DTGVSQNPRHKITKRGQNVTFRCDPISEHNRLYWYRQTLGQGPEFLTYFQNEAQLEKSRLLSDRFSAERPKGSFSTLEIQRTEQGDSAMYLCASSAAPSTEAFFGQGTRLTVV.

The genes are TRBV30 and TRBJ2-1, with D hard to call. Germline V CDR1 and CDR2: GTSNPN, SVGIG (reference sequence). V lost 4 bases and J lost 0, with 7 bases in between. The CDR3 has 13 residues. CDR3 amino acids: CAWNPYSYNEQFF. CDR3 nucleotides: TGTGCCTGGAACCCCTACTCCTACAATGAGCAGTTCTTC.

This chain links TRBV7-2 with TRBJ1-1, with 7 bases aligning to TRBD1. Germline CDR1 SGHTA, CDR2 FQGNSA. Unmatched junction bases numbered 10, after V lost 8 bases and J lost 4 bases. CDR3 size: 14 residues. CDR3 sequence: CASARAGGGTEAFF. CDR3 bases: TGTGCCAGCGCTAGGGCAGGGGGTGGCACTGAAGCTTTCTTT.

The chain couples TRBV5-1 to TRBJ2-3; tentative D call: TRBD1 (6 bases). Germline assignment: CDR1 SGHRS and CDR2 YFSETQ. Trimming pared 4 bases from V and 1 base from J, leaving 16 bases between. The CDR3 covers 16 residues. This chain's CDR3 is CASSLRGGEGTDTQYF. CDR3 coding DNA: TGCGCCAGCAGCCTCCGAGGGGGTGAGGGCACAGATACGCAGTATTTT.

The chain recombines TRBV4-1 with TRBJ1-2; TRBD1 agrees at 11 bases. Germline-derived CDR1 and CDR2 are MGHRA and YSYEKL. V was clipped by 3 bases and J by 4 bases; unmatched bases: 1. The CDR3 is 14 amino acids. CDR3 sequence reads: CASSQGTGGYGYTF. For the CDR3, the DNA is TGCGCCAGCAGCCAGGGGACAGGGGGCTATGGCTACACCTTC.

As for this clone: The junction and the germline gene differ at one end; a read error may be behind it. The gene calls are TRBV15 and TRBJ1-2, with D tentatively TRBD1 (6 bases). CDR1 and CDR2 (germline): LNHNV, YYDKDF (reference sequence). CDR3 length: 12 residues. The CDR3 coding sequence is TGTGCCACCAGCAGGGAACGGACAGCTCAATACTTC. Its translation is CATSRERTAQYF.

The chain employs TRBV2 and TRBJ1-4; 8 bases are a match to TRBD1. From germline, CDR1 is SNHLY and CDR2 FYNNEI. V was clipped by 6 bases and J by 1 base; unmatched bases: 4. The CDR3 covers 15 residues. CDR3 in amino acids: CASRVDRGTNEKLFF. The CDR3 DNA reads as TGTGCCAGCAGAGTTGACAGGGGAACTAATGAAAAACTGTTTTTT.

The CDR3 is CASSDHGGREQFF. CDR3 nucleotides: TGTGCCAGCAGTGACCACGGGGGGCGGGAGCAGTTCTTC. The chain is built from TRBV25-1 and TRBJ2-1; a weak D match, TRBD2 (7 bases). Germline CDR1 is MGHDK and CDR2 is SYGVNS. CDR3 length equals 13 residues. The ends were cut back, 3 bases at V and 10 bases at J, with 13 bases in the middle.

This clone was observed a few times. The chain carries TRBV27 and TRBJ2-5, with 8 bases identical to TRBD1. The V gene end was trimmed by 3 bases and the J gene end by 6 bases; junction bases not matched to a gene: 15. The CDR3 consists of 17 residues. CDR1 is MNHEY, CDR2 SMNVEV, per germline (reference sequence). The CDR3 loop is CASSFMAGAGGAKTQYF. The CDR3 nucleotides read TGTGCCAGCAGTTTTATGGCTGGGGCAGGGGGCGCAAAGACCCAGTACTTC.

The chain has TRBV5-1 and TRBJ2-1; TRBD1 agrees at 9 bases. The length of the CDR3 is 15 residues. V lost 3 bases to trimming and J lost 8 bases; unmatched junction nucleotides: 9. Germline CDR1 is SGHRS and CDR2 is YFSETQ. The CDR3 spells CASSSTTGGRDEQFF. The CDR3 nucleotides read TGCGCCAGCAGCTCCACGACAGGGGGTAGGGATGAGCAGTTCTTC.

The chain couples TRBV7-9 to TRBJ1-1; TRBD1 is a possible D gene (5 bases). Trimming shortened V by 5 bases and J by 0 bases, and 10 bases separated the two germline ends. The CDR3 runs to 14 residues. The V gene's germline CDR1 is SEHNR and CDR2 FQNEAQ (reference sequence). Here the CDR3 DNA reads TGTGCCAGCAGCACCGGGACTGTGAACACTGAAGCTTTCTTT. Amino acid sequence: CASSTGTVNTEAFF.